The 25 T cell receptor beta chains listed next were all sequenced from one sample in a study of CD4+ T cells in melanoma. The data were produced by immunoSEQ multiplex PCR, yet TCRdb's version contains in-frame clones alone and is incomplete. The table records 8,000 to 10,000 clones, roughly 69% of them present only once. The sequenced material came from tumor tissue. Source of these receptors: a human donor with melanoma.

The chain links TRBV10-2 to TRBJ1-1; 8 bases align to TRBD1. From germline, CDR1 is WSHSY and CDR2 SAAADI. This CDR3 region has 14 residues. Germline trimming cut 5 bases from V and 4 bases from J; bases unmatched to any gene: 6. The CDR3 nucleotides are TGCGCCAGCAGTAGACAGGGGAGTGGCACTGAAGCTTTCTTT. It specifies CASSRQGSGTEAFF.

The chain is built from TRBV30 and TRBJ1-4; tentatively, D is TRBD1 (5 bases). Deletions cut 4 bases from V and 4 bases from J, with 16 bases between. CDR1 and CDR2 from the germline V gene are GTSNPN and SVGIG (reference sequence). There are 15 residues in the CDR3. The CDR3 coding sequence is TGTGCCTGGAAGGGGTCGGGACGGATTAATGAAAAACTGTTTTTT. This translates into CAWKGSGRINEKLFF.

The gene calls are TRBV9 and TRBJ2-4; 10 bases match TRBD1. Unmatched junction bases numbered 18, after V lost 3 bases and J lost 9 bases. In germline, CDR1 is SGDLS, CDR2 YYNGEE. This CDR3 has 18 amino acids. In nucleotides, the CDR3 is TGTGCCAGCAGCGAGGGAGGGGGGACAGGGGCCTCGACGGCCATTCAGTACTTC. As protein: CASSEGGGTGASTAIQYF. Drawing the rest from reference TRBV9 and TRBJ2-4, the complete variable domain is DSGVTQTPKHLITATGQRVTLRCSPRSGDLSVYWYQQSLDQGLQFLIQYYNGEERAKGNILERFSAQQFPDLHSELNLSSLELGDSALYFCASSEGGGTGASTAIQYFGAGTRLSVL.

This rearrangement joins TRBV7-3 to TRBJ2-3; D is possibly TRBD2 (7 bases). This CDR3 contains 15 residues. Germline V gene lookup returns CDR1 SGHTA and CDR2 FQGTGA. V gave up 1 base and J gave up 8 bases, with 16 bases separating them. CDR3 bases: TGTGCCAGCAGCTTAAGAGGGGGGGGAGAGGGTACGCAGTATTTT. This gives the protein CASSLRGGGEGTQYF.

Within the sample, this clone is medium-sized. V usage is TRBV14 and J usage is TRBJ2-7; 9 positions agree with TRBD2. The CDR3 is made up of 17 amino acids. The trim removed 1 base at V and 4 bases at J, leaving 11 bases unmatched. Germline CDR1 SGHDN, CDR2 FVKESK. CDR3 protein: CASSQAIQRGARYEQYF. The CDR3 DNA is TGTGCCAGCAGCCAAGCGATTCAGCGGGGGGCCCGTTACGAGCAGTACTTC.

This clone was seen more than once but under ten times. This chain joins TRBV10-1 and TRBJ1-1; no definite D call. Between the trimmed V and J ends, which lost 8 bases and 8 bases, there was a span of 12 bases. This CDR3 is built from 11 residues. CDR1 is WNHNN, CDR2 SYGVQD, per germline (reference sequence). The CDR3 protein is CASRWPREAFF. Here the CDR3 DNA reads TGCGCCAGCCGCTGGCCCCGAGAAGCTTTCTTT.

This clone is deemed medium-sized. The chain couples TRBV10-3 to TRBJ2-7; 7 bases match TRBD2. V lost 4 bases to trimming and J lost 1 base; unmatched junction nucleotides: 1. Looked up from germline, CDR1 is ENHRY and CDR2 is SYGVKD. The CDR3 spans 13 residues. The CDR3 DNA reads TGTGCCATCAGTGGCGGGGGTTCCTACGAGCAGTACTTC. The encoded protein is CAISGGGSYEQYF.

The V call is TRBV6-1, the J call TRBJ2-7; possible D gene TRBD2, 5 bases. The length of the CDR3 is 14 residues. Trimming shortened V by 4 bases and J by 5 bases, and 15 bases separated the two germline ends. Germline V gene data show CDR1 as MNHNS and CDR2 as SASEGT. The DNA of the CDR3 is TGTGCCAGCAGTGTCCCTAGAGGGAGCGACGAGCAGTACTTC. It translates to CASSVPRGSDEQYF.

The chain is built from TRBV6-1 and TRBJ1-1, with 7 bases lining up with TRBD1. The CDR3 length is 13 residues. J gave up 7 bases and V 6 bases, and 8 bases lay outside the gene matches. The germline V gene encodes CDR1 MNHNS and CDR2 SASEGT. CDR3 DNA: TGTGCCAGCAGAGAGAGGGGGCGAATTGAAGCTTTCTTT. Protein product: CASRERGRIEAFF.

The chain carries TRBV21-1 and TRBJ1-2. TRBV21-1 represents a pseudogene. This CDR3 comprises 14 residues. The CDR3 nucleotides are TGTGCCAGCAGCGCCTTTATCGAGGACTATGGCTACACCTTC. Its translation is CASSAFIEDYGYTF.

The chain recombines TRBV7-9 with TRBJ1-5, with 7 positions matching TRBD1. Germline V gives CDR1 SEHNR, CDR2 FQNEAQ (reference sequence). The CDR3 is 14 amino acids. J gave up 7 bases and V 8 bases, and 11 bases lay outside the gene matches. This CDR3 reads CASARGQAGQPQHF. The CDR3 DNA follows: TGTGCCAGCGCCCGCGGACAGGCGGGGCAGCCCCAGCATTTT.

The chain joins TRBV6-1 to TRBJ2-6; D is ambiguous. Per the germline V gene, CDR1 is MNHNS and CDR2 is SASEGT. V lost 2 bases, J lost 0 bases, and 8 bases lay in between. The CDR3 sequence is 16 residues long. The CDR3: CASSEQASSGANVLTF. CDR3 nucleotides: TGTGCCAGCAGTGAACAGGCCAGCTCTGGGGCCAACGTCCTGACTTTC.

This chain connects TRBV12-5 to TRBJ1-6, with unresolved D. Germline V gene data show CDR1 as LGHNT and CDR2 as FRNRAP. The CDR3 is 13 amino acids. Trimming left V 1 base short and J 16 bases short, with 14 bases between. The CDR3 DNA is TGTGCTAGTGGTTTGGAAGAGAGGTCCCCACTCCACTTT. Translating gives CASGLEERSPLHF.

The chain has TRBV15 and TRBJ2-1; D gene ambiguous. The CDR3 spans 15 residues. Trimming removed 0 bases from V and 3 bases from J, with 9 bases in between. Germline V lookup: CDR1 LNHNV, CDR2 YYDKDF (reference sequence). This CDR3 reads CATSRDLSSYNEQFF. CDR3 nucleotides: TGTGCCACCAGCAGAGATCTTTCTAGCTACAATGAGCAGTTCTTC.

The rearrangement links TRBV5-1 to TRBJ1-1; the D is unclear. The CDR3 has 13 amino acids. The V end lost 5 bases, the J end lost 3 bases, and 11 bases lay between the germline ends. CDR1 and CDR2 (germline): SGHRS, YFSETQ. DNA for the CDR3: TGCGCCAGCAGGGATAGTACGGACACTGAAGCTTTCTTT. Amino acids: CASRDSTDTEAFF.

The chain joins TRBV7-9 to TRBJ1-3; D is perhaps TRBD1 (6 bases). The CDR3 has 14 amino acids. V shed 5 bases and J shed 7 bases, with 15 bases lying between them. Germline V gene lookup returns CDR1 SEHNR and CDR2 FQNEAQ (reference sequence). CDR3: CASSPQGPMNTIYF. CDR3 nucleotides: TGTGCCAGCAGCCCACAGGGCCCTATGAACACCATATATTTT.

This chain links TRBV5-5 with TRBJ2-3, with D unclear. There are 13 residues in the CDR3. The germline V gene encodes CDR1 SGHKS and CDR2 YYEKEE (reference sequence). The V and J ends lost 0 bases and 4 bases respectively, with 6 bases between them. The CDR3 reads CASSLAFSDTQYF. CDR3 DNA sequence: TGTGCCAGCAGCTTGGCCTTCTCAGATACGCAGTATTTT.

This clone was counted only a few times. The V call is TRBV2, the J call TRBJ2-1; TRBD1 aligns across 7 bases. The CDR3 loop spans 16 amino acids. The germline CDR1 and CDR2 sequences are SNHLY and FYNNEI. Trimming removed 5 bases from V and 0 bases from J; junction bases left unmatched: 7. The CDR3 is CASSLRDSLSYNEQFF. For the CDR3, the DNA is TGTGCCAGCAGTCTAAGGGACAGTCTCTCCTACAATGAGCAGTTCTTC.

This clone was counted only a few times. This CDR3 reads CSVPPGQLDYGYTF. The CDR3 nucleotides are TGCAGCGTGCCGCCGGGACAGCTGGACTATGGCTACACCTTC. This sequence joins TRBV29-1 and TRBJ1-2, with TRBD1 matching over 7 bases. CDR1 and CDR2 from the germline V gene are SQVTM and ANQGSEA. The CDR3 length is 14 residues. The J segment lost 3 bases and the V segment lost 6 bases, leaving 10 bases of the junction unmatched. Looking up the rest from reference TRBV29-1 and TRBJ1-2 gives the full variable domain: SAVISQKPSRDICQRGTSLTIQCQVDSQVTMMFWYRQQPGQSLTLIATANQGSEATYESGFVIDKFPISRPNLTFSTLTVSNMSPEDSSIYLCSVPPGQLDYGYTFGSGTRLTVV.

V and J are TRBV15 and TRBJ2-7, with TRBD2 as a possible D gene (6 bases). The germline CDR1 and CDR2 sequences are LNHNV and YYDKDF (reference sequence). The V and J ends lost 4 bases and 2 bases respectively, with 15 bases between them. The CDR3 has 15 amino acids. The CDR3 loop reads CATSTPTEGTYEQYF. CDR3 DNA: TGTGCCACCAGCACCCCAACGGAGGGAACCTACGAGCAGTACTTC.

The gene calls are TRBV27 and TRBJ1-1, with D unclear. Per germline, CDR1 MNHEY and CDR2 SMNVEV (reference sequence). The length of the CDR3 is 16 residues. V was trimmed by 7 bases and J by 0 bases, leaving 18 bases between them. The CDR3 nucleotides read TGTGCCAGCACGGAAAGGAAGGGTCGAGTGAACACTGAAGCTTTCTTT. This sequence encodes CASTERKGRVNTEAFF.

The chain links TRBV7-9 to TRBJ1-2; unclear D gene. The ends were cut back, 5 bases at V and 4 bases at J, with 14 bases in the middle. This CDR3 is built from 14 residues. CDR1 SEHNR and CDR2 FQNEAQ come from the germline V gene (reference sequence). CDR3 protein: CASSREPSGYGYTF. As DNA, the CDR3 is TGTGCCAGCAGCCGAGAACCCTCTGGCTATGGCTACACCTTC.

This clone is a singleton in its sample. The gene calls are TRBV9 and TRBJ2-1; 7 nucleotides line up with TRBD1. Germline CDR1 SGDLS, CDR2 YYNGEE. After removal of 3 bases from V and 9 bases from J, the junction contained 3 bases not matched to a gene. This CDR3 has 12 residues. The CDR3 is CASSEGAGEQFF. CDR3 nucleotide sequence: TGTGCCAGCAGCGAGGGGGCGGGTGAGCAGTTCTTC.

The J gene is TRBJ2-3, the V gene TRBV19, with TRBD2 identical over 11 bases. The V gene's germline CDR1 is LNHDA and CDR2 SQIVND (reference sequence). The V segment lost 6 bases and the J segment 3 bases; nucleotides outside the gene matches: 5. CDR3 length: 15 residues. Here the CDR3 reads CASRDLAGGTDTQYF. DNA of the CDR3: TGTGCCAGTAGGGACCTAGCGGGGGGTACAGATACGCAGTATTTT. The complete variable domain, with remaining parts taken from reference TRBV19 and TRBJ2-3, reads DGGITQSPKYLFRKEGQNVTLSCEQNLNHDAMYWYRQDPGQGLRLIYYSQIVNDFQKGDIAEGYSVSREKKESFPLTVTSAQKNPTAFYLCASRDLAGGTDTQYFGPGTRLTVL.

The chain uses TRBV4-2 and TRBJ1-4; D is ambiguous. The CDR3 runs 18 residues. Germline CDR1 LGHNA, CDR2 YNFKEQ. Trimming removed 0 bases at V and 3 bases at J, with 17 bases between. CDR3 nucleotide sequence: TGTGCCAGCAGCCAAGACGGCTGGTGGGGTGGGGCTAATGAAAAACTGTTTTTT. Translated, it gives CASSQDGWWGGANEKLFF.